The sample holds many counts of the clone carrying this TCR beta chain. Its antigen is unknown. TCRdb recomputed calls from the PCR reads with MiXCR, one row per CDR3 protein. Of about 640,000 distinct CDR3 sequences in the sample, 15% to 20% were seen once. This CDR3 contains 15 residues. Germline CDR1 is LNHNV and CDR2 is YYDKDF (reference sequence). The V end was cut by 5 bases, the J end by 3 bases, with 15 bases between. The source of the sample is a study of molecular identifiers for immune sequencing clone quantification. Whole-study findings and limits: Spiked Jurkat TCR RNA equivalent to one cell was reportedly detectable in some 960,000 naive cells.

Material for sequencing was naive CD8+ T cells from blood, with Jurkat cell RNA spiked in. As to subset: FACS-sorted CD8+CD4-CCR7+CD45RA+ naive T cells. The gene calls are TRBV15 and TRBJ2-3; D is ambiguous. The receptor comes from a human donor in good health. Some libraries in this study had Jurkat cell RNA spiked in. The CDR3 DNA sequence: TGTGCCACCAGCCCGGTCTCGCTGAGAACAGATACGCAGTATTTT. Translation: CATSPVSLRTDTQYF.